The rows below give T cell receptor beta chains drawn from one sample of a study of blood T cell repertoires in COVID-19. Data came from immunoSEQ multiplex PCR; TCRdb stores just in-frame clones and leaves some out. The data hold 150,000 or so clones, with 84% observed a single time. Sequencing was done on a sample of peripheral blood. These receptors originate from a man aged 35-49 years who had recovered from COVID-19. Both conserved end residues are part of each CDR3. The order of the fields is J gene, clone size, D gene, V gene, CDR3 DNA, CDR3 protein. The D gene is left open where the match is weak. Only part of the rows carry a size: once, few, many, or a class if the clone is expanded.

TRBJ1-4	NA	TRBD1	TRBV7-2	TGTGCCAGCAGCCTGAACAGGGGATCTAATGAAAAACTGTTTTTT	CASSLNRGSNEKLFF
TRBJ2-7	NA	NA	TRBV21-1	TGTGCCAGCAGCAAAGAAACTAGCGCGAGGCTGTGGACCTACGAGCAGTACTTC	CASSKETSARLWTYEQYF
TRBJ2-7	few	NA	TRBV12-2	TGTGCAAGTCGCTTCCCTCCGGGACTTGATTACGAGCAGTACTTC	CASRFPPGLDYEQYF
TRBJ2-7	NA	NA	TRBV6-6	TGTGCCAGCAGTGGGTCCGGGGACGAGCAGTACTTC	CASSGSGDEQYF
TRBJ2-1	NA	TRBD2	TRBV18	TGTGCCAGCTCACCCGCTAGCGGGGGCAATGAGCAGTTCTTC	CASSPASGGNEQFF
TRBJ2-5	few	TRBD2	TRBV19	TGTGCCAGTATGGGGCCCGGGAGGGGTCAAGAGACCCAGTACTTC	CASMGPGRGQETQYF
TRBJ2-1	NA	NA	TRBV27	TGTGCCAGCAGTCTAGAAGGGGAAAGCTCCTACAATGAGCAGTTCTTC	CASSLEGESSYNEQFF
TRBJ2-3	NA	TRBD2	TRBV5-4	TGTGCCAGCAGGCTGTGCGTGGGCGGGAGGGATCCAGATACGCAGTATTTT	CASRLCVGGRDPDTQYF
TRBJ2-7	NA	TRBD1	TRBV28	TGTGCCAGCAGCAGGGGGACCTACGAGCAGTACTTC	CASSRGTYEQYF
TRBJ1-1	NA	NA	TRBV9	TGTGCCAGCAGCGTAGTGACGGGGAACACTGAAGCTTTCTTT	CASSVVTGNTEAFF
TRBJ1-3	NA	NA	TRBV11-3	TGTGCCAGCAGCTTTTCCCTCGGAAACACCATATATTTT	CASSFSLGNTIYF
TRBJ2-7	NA	NA	TRBV7-7	TGTGCTAGCACCCCGGGGGACAGCCTCCGGGACGAGCAGTACTTC	CASTPGDSLRDEQYF
TRBJ2-7	NA	TRBD1	TRBV7-8	TGTGCCAGCACCCCCACGCCGGGACAGATATACTACGAGCAGTACTTC	CASTPTPGQIYYEQYF
TRBJ2-5	NA	TRBD1	TRBV7-8	TGTGCCAGCAGCCCACAGGGGGGAGAGACCCAGTACTTC	CASSPQGGETQYF
TRBJ2-5	NA	NA	TRBV10-3	TGTGCCATCAGTGAGGTAGCGAACCCAACCTCGGAGACCCAGTACTTC	CAISEVANPTSETQYF
TRBJ2-7	NA	NA	TRBV4-2	TGTGCCAGCAGCCAAGATTACACAGATCCCTACGAGCAGTACTTC	CASSQDYTDPYEQYF
TRBJ2-1	NA	NA	TRBV5-1	TGCGCCAGCAGCTCCACAGGGTATTCCTACAATGAGCAGTTCTTC	CASSSTGYSYNEQFF
TRBJ2-7	NA	NA	TRBV28	TGTGCCAGTGGCACCGGATCGGGAGCTATCTACGAGCAGTACTTC	CASGTGSGAIYEQYF
TRBJ2-7	few	TRBD1	TRBV7-8	TGTGCCAGCAGTTCAGACAGGGGGACAACCTACGAGCAGTACTTC	CASSSDRGTTYEQYF
TRBJ1-4	NA	TRBD1	TRBV30	TGTGCCTGGAGTCATGGACAGGGACCCGCAACTAATGAAAAACTGTTTTTT	CAWSHGQGPATNEKLFF
TRBJ1-2	NA	TRBD1	TRBV6-5	TGTGCCAGCAGAGATACGGCAGGGGGAAAACGGGGCTACACCTTC	CASRDTAGGKRGYTF
TRBJ2-2	NA	TRBD1	TRBV6-1	TGTGCCAGCAGTGAACAACAGGGGGTACACCGGGAGCTGTTTTTT	CASSEQQGVHRELFF
TRBJ2-2	NA	TRBD1	TRBV29-1	TGCAGCGTTGAAGCTACAGGGGGCCCTACCGGGGAGCTGTTTTTT	CSVEATGGPTGELFF
TRBJ2-3	NA	TRBD1	TRBV24-1	TGTGCCACCAGTGATTCCGGGACAGGGGGCACAGATACGCAGTATTTT	CATSDSGTGGTDTQYF
TRBJ2-1	NA	TRBD2	TRBV7-3	TGTGCCAGCAGCTTAGAAATCCGGCGGGAGGGCCTCGATGAGCAGTTCTTC	CASSLEIRREGLDEQFF
TRBJ2-3	NA	NA	TRBV3-1/TRBV3-2	TGTGCCAGCAGCCAATTGTCAGACTCGTTCACAGATACGCAGTATTTT	CASSQLSDSFTDTQYF
TRBJ1-4	NA	NA	TRBV2	TGTGCCAGCAGTGAAGACAGGGCGACTGAAAAACTGTTTTTT	CASSEDRATEKLFF
TRBJ1-1	NA	NA	TRBV5-1	TGCGCCAGCAGCTTGAGGTCCCGATCAGGGCCCACTGAAGCTTTCTTT	CASSLRSRSGPTEAFF
TRBJ1-2	NA	NA	TRBV6-4	TGTGCCAGCATAGCAGCTAACTATGGCTACACCTTC	CASIAANYGYTF
TRBJ1-4	few	TRBD1	TRBV5-4	TGTGCCAGCAGCACGGACAGGGACGAAAAACTGTTTTTT	CASSTDRDEKLFF
TRBJ2-7	NA	NA	TRBV6-5	TGTGCCAGCACCCAACATAGGGGCGAGCAGTACTTC	CASTQHRGEQYF
TRBJ1-1	few	TRBD1	TRBV18	TGTGCCAGCTCACCACCGACAGGGGGGGACGCTGAAGCTTTCTTT	CASSPPTGGDAEAFF
TRBJ2-2	NA	NA	TRBV9	TGTGCCAGCAGCCAAAGTGCGGGTTTTACCGGGGAGCTGTTTTTT	CASSQSAGFTGELFF
TRBJ2-7	NA	NA	TRBV28	TGTGCCAGCAGTCAGGACAACCACGAGCAGTACTTC	CASSQDNHEQYF
TRBJ1-2	few	TRBD1	TRBV7-2	TGTGCCAGCAGCTCGACAGGGGGCCAGTTTAACTATGGCTACACCTTC	CASSSTGGQFNYGYTF
TRBJ1-3	NA	NA	TRBV9	TGTGCCAGCAGCGTAGACTCATGGAGTGGAAACACCATATATTTT	CASSVDSWSGNTIYF
TRBJ1-4	NA	TRBD1	TRBV9	TGTGCCAGCAGCCAGGGACAGACTAATGAAAAACTGTTTTTT	CASSQGQTNEKLFF
TRBJ2-3	NA	NA	TRBV24-1	TGTGCCACCAGTGATAGCACAGGGAGTACGCAGTATTTT	CATSDSTGSTQYF
TRBJ1-6	few	TRBD1	TRBV2	TGTGCCAGGACAGGGAGTCATAATTCACCCCTCCACTTT	CARTGSHNSPLHF
TRBJ1-3	NA	NA	TRBV4-3	TGCGCCAGCAGCCAAGGCCGGGGGGGCAGTGGAAACACCATATATTTT	CASSQGRGGSGNTIYF
TRBJ2-1	NA	NA	TRBV29-1	TGCAGCGTGCTCCCGGGGACTGGGGGCAATGAGCAGTTCTTC	CSVLPGTGGNEQFF
TRBJ1-1	NA	TRBD1	TRBV9	TGTGCCAGCAGCGTTTCAGGGGGCTTCGACACTGAAGCTTTCTTT	CASSVSGGFDTEAFF
TRBJ2-5	NA	NA	TRBV12-3/TRBV12-4	TGTGCCAGCAGGCCGACACCATCCCAGACCCAGTACTTC	CASRPTPSQTQYF
TRBJ1-2	NA	NA	TRBV9	TGTGCCAGCAGCGTAGATATGTTTGGTGCAGGAAACTATGGCTACACCTTC	CASSVDMFGAGNYGYTF
TRBJ2-1	NA	TRBD2	TRBV28	TGTGCCAGCAGTCCCCCCCTAGCGGGAGGTTACTACAATGAGCAGTTCTTC	CASSPPLAGGYYNEQFF
TRBJ2-7	NA	NA	TRBV9	TGTGCCAGCAGCGCCGGGGGAGACATTACCTACGAGCAGTACTTC	CASSAGGDITYEQYF
TRBJ1-4	NA	TRBD1	TRBV9	TGTGCCAGCAGCGTAGAGGGCGGGACAGCTAATGAAAAACTGTTTTTT	CASSVEGGTANEKLFF
TRBJ1-4	NA	TRBD1	TRBV15	TGTGCCACCAGCAGAGATACAGGGGCTAATGAAAAACTGTTTTTT	CATSRDTGANEKLFF
TRBJ2-1	NA	NA	TRBV27	TGTGCCAGCAGTTTACCCCGCCTTGCGGGCAATGAGCAGTTCTTC	CASSLPRLAGNEQFF
TRBJ1-2	NA	TRBD1	TRBV7-9	TGTGCCAGCAGCGGAAAAGAAGGGACAGGGAGCAACTATGGCTACACCTTC	CASSGKEGTGSNYGYTF